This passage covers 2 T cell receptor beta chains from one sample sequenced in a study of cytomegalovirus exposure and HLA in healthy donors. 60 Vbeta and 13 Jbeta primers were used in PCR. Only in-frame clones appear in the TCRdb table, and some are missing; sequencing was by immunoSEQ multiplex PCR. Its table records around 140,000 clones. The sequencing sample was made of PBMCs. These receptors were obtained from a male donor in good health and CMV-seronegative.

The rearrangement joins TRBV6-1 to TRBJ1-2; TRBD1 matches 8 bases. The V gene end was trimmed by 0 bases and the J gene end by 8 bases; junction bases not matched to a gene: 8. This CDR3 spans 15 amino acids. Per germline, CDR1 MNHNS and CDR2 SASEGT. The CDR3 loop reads CASSEAPRGRGGYTF. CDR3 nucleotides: TGTGCCAGCAGTGAAGCGCCCAGGGGGCGAGGGGGCTACACCTTC.

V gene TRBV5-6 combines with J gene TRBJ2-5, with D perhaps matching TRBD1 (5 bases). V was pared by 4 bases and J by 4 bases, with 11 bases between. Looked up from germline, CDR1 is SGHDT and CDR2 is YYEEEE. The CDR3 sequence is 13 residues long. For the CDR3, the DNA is TGTGCCAGCAGCCCGACAGCCGGAGAGACCCAGTACTTC. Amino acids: CASSPTAGETQYF. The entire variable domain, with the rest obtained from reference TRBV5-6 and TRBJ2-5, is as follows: DAGVTQSPTHLIKTRGQQVTLRCSPKSGHDTVSWYQQALGQGPQFIFQYYEEEERQRGNFPDRFSGHQFPNYSSELNVNALLLGDSALYLCASSPTAGETQYFGPGTRLLVL.